This T cell receptor beta chain was retrieved from a study of blood T cells in healthy people across ages. With a J-beta primer mix and a sample-barcoded 5' primer, a second PCR ran about 6 to 11 cycles. Via MiXCR, TCRdb re-called the 5' RACE reads, giving one row per CDR3 protein. The sample has 1.5 million to 2 million distinct CDR3 sequences, roughly 27% seen once. Germline lookup yields CDR1 SGDLS and CDR2 YYNGEE. V shed 4 bases and J shed 4 bases, with 9 bases lying between them. The CDR3 contains 13 residues. This clonotype showed up just a few times. This receptor was identified in a woman in her 30s in good health. This rearrangement joins TRBV9 to TRBJ2-1; D is uncertain. The sequenced sample was blood. The CDR3 sequence is CASSSRLYNEQFF. CDR3 nucleotides: TGTGCCAGCAGCTCCCGACTGTACAATGAGCAGTTCTTC.